A single sample gave rise to the 31 T cell receptor beta chains below, sequenced in a study of Ad26.COV2.S vaccination and SARS-CoV-2 variants. Libraries were prepared by immunoSEQ multiplex PCR; TCRdb keeps only in-frame clonotypes and omits some of them. The repertoire includes 150,000 to 200,000 clones, around 85% of them detected once, and 4.5% to 7.5% sits in the top ten. The material sequenced was peripheral blood, taken after recovery from COVID-19. These receptors originate from a human donor who had recovered from COVID-19.

The genes are TRBV9 and TRBJ2-7; D is ambiguous. The CDR3 length is 15 residues. CDR1 and CDR2 from the germline V gene are SGDLS and YYNGEE. Deletions cut 4 bases from V and 3 bases from J, with 17 bases between. The CDR3 loop is CASSIYDTGFYEQYF. The CDR3 coding sequence is TGTGCCAGCAGCATTTATGATACCGGGTTCTACGAGCAGTACTTC.

The rearrangement joins TRBV7-9 to TRBJ1-2; a possible D gene is TRBD1 (5 bases). V was cut by 5 bases and J by 4 bases, with 14 bases left in between. Germline V CDR1 and CDR2: SEHNR, FQNEAQ (reference sequence). This CDR3 contains 14 residues. The chain's CDR3 is CASSLQATGYGYTF. The CDR3 DNA reads TGTGCCAGCAGCCTACAGGCAACGGGCTATGGCTACACCTTC.

The chain joins TRBV5-4 to TRBJ2-1, with TRBD2 matching 8 bases. Germline trimming cut 2 bases from V and 6 bases from J; bases unmatched to any gene: 7. This CDR3 comprises 15 residues. CDR1 is SGHNT, CDR2 YYREEE, per germline (reference sequence). The CDR3, as DNA: TGTGCCAGCAGCTTCGATAGCGGGGCGCTCAATGAGCAGTTCTTC. Translated, it gives CASSFDSGALNEQFF. Supplemented by reference TRBV5-4 and TRBJ2-1, the full variable domain reads ETGVTQSPTHLIKTRGQQVTLRCSSQSGHNTVSWYQQALGQGPQFIFQYYREEENGRGNFPPRFSGLQFPNYSSELNVNALELDDSALYLCASSFDSGALNEQFFGPGTRLTVL.

The V gene is TRBV7-6, the J gene TRBJ2-3; D is perhaps TRBD2 (5 bases). This CDR3 is 17 amino acids long. Deletions cut 1 base from V and 2 bases from J, with 16 bases between. CDR1 SGHVS and CDR2 FNYEAQ come from the germline V gene. CDR3: CASSLEGASGPTDTQYF. As DNA, the CDR3 is TGTGCCAGCAGCTTAGAGGGTGCCAGCGGCCCCACAGATACGCAGTATTTT.

This chain connects TRBV9 to TRBJ2-7; possible D gene TRBD1, 6 bases. V was pared by 3 bases and J by 2 bases, with 12 bases between. The germline CDR1 and CDR2 sequences are SGDLS and YYNGEE. This CDR3 has 14 amino acids. CDR3 sequence reads: CASSGTTGPYEQYF. CDR3 nucleotide sequence: TGTGCCAGCAGCGGGACGACAGGCCCCTACGAGCAGTACTTC.

V is TRBV5-4 and J is TRBJ2-7, with D perhaps matching TRBD1 or TRBD2 (5 bases each). Trimming took off 4 bases at V and 2 bases at J, with 16 bases between the two ends. CDR3 length equals 15 residues. Germline CDR1 SGHNT, CDR2 YYREEE (reference sequence). CDR3 coding DNA: TGTGCCAGCAGCCCCAACGGGGCTATCCCCTACGAGCAGTACTTC. Amino acid sequence: CASSPNGAIPYEQYF.

This chain links TRBV10-3 with TRBJ2-7; TRBD2 aligns across 9 bases. The CDR3 covers 13 residues. CDR1 is ENHRY and CDR2 is SYGVKD in the germline V gene. Losses at the gene ends were 7 bases for V and 9 bases for J; bases not matched to a gene: 10. The CDR3 nucleotides read TGTGCCATCAAGGGACTAGCAGCTCCGGGGCAGTACTTC. Amino acid sequence: CAIKGLAAPGQYF.

The J gene is TRBJ2-1, the V gene TRBV6-6; the D call may be TRBD1 or TRBD2 (5 bases each). Germline lookup yields CDR1 MNHNY and CDR2 SVGAGI (reference sequence). The CDR3 contains 12 residues. V lost 2 bases and J lost 8, with 7 bases in between. The CDR3 region is CASSYEGYEQFF. The CDR3 DNA follows: TGTGCCAGCAGTTACGAGGGGTATGAGCAGTTCTTC.

The chain is built from TRBV4-1 and TRBJ2-6; 12 bases align to TRBD2. V dropped 4 bases and J dropped 2; count of bases not matched to a gene: 18. The V gene's germline CDR1 is MGHRA and CDR2 YSYEKL. The length of the CDR3 is 22 residues. The CDR3, as DNA: TGCGCCAGCAGCCGGACCTGGACTAGCGGGATCCTTCAGGTGCCTGGGGCCAACGTCCTGACTTTC. This codes for CASSRTWTSGILQVPGANVLTF.

This chain uses TRBV6-6 with TRBJ1-4, with D perhaps TRBD1 (5 bases). The V gene's germline CDR1 is MNHNY and CDR2 SVGAGI (reference sequence). Trimming took off 2 bases at V and 3 bases at J, with 10 bases between the two ends. The CDR3 sequence is 15 residues long. The CDR3 nucleotides read TGTGCCAGCAGTTACAGGGGTCGTGCTAATGAAAAACTGTTTTTT. Translating it yields CASSYRGRANEKLFF.

The chain is built from TRBV5-8 and TRBJ2-4; D possibly uses TRBD1 or TRBD2 (5 bases each). The CDR3 totals 16 residues. Germline-derived CDR1 and CDR2 are SGHTS and YDEGEE. V was shortened by 3 bases and J by 5 bases, with 18 bases between the two germline ends. CDR3 in DNA: TGTGCCAGCAGCTCGAGGGGAGAGGGGTTAGAAAACATTCAGTACTTC. Its protein product is CASSSRGEGLENIQYF.

This chain links TRBV5-1 with TRBJ2-3, with 7 bases that match TRBD1. V shed 4 bases and J 2 bases; nucleotides not matched to a gene: 7. Germline-derived CDR1 and CDR2 are SGHRS and YFSETQ. The CDR3 has 15 residues. The CDR3 DNA is TGCGCCAGCAGCCCGAGACAGGGTCTCACAGATACGCAGTATTTT. This encodes CASSPRQGLTDTQYF.

This rearrangement joins TRBV5-1 to TRBJ2-7; 9 nucleotides match TRBD2. This CDR3 region has 15 residues. After removal of 0 bases from V and 3 bases from J, the junction contained 4 bases not matched to a gene. Per germline, CDR1 SGHRS and CDR2 YFSETQ. The CDR3: CASSLAGTSSYEQYF. The CDR3 coding sequence is TGCGCCAGCAGCTTGGCCGGGACTAGCAGCTACGAGCAGTACTTC. The complete variable domain, with remaining parts taken from reference TRBV5-1 and TRBJ2-7, reads KAGVTQTPRYLIKTRGQQVTLSCSPISGHRSVSWYQQTPGQGLQFLFEYFSETQRNKGNFPGRFSGRQFSNSRSEMNVSTLELGDSALYLCASSLAGTSSYEQYFGPGTRLTVT.

The chain employs TRBV4-1 and TRBJ2-1; the D gene is possibly TRBD2 (6 bases). Trimming shortened V by 0 bases and J by 12 bases, and 12 bases separated the two germline ends. Germline CDR1 and CDR2: MGHRA and YSYEKL. The CDR3 is 13 amino acids. As DNA, the CDR3 is TGCGCCAGCAGCCAAGAGGAGGGGAGAGGGCAGTTCTTC. It is translated as CASSQEEGRGQFF.

This clone has a handful of counts. CDR3 coding DNA: TGTGCCAGCAGCCCAAGGACTGTTCCTGAAGCTTTCTTT. Amino acid sequence: CASSPRTVPEAFF. V and J are TRBV9 and TRBJ1-1; D unresolved. The CDR3 spans 13 residues. The V end was cut by 4 bases, the J end by 6 bases, with 13 bases between. CDR1 and CDR2 (germline): SGDLS, YYNGEE.

DNA of the CDR3: TGCGCCAGCAGCCAGGGCAGGGGGGGATTCACGTACAATGAGCAGTTCTTC. Protein sequence: CASSQGRGGFTYNEQFF. This chain joins TRBV4-1 and TRBJ2-1; TRBD1 or TRBD2 may be the D gene (7 bases each). V lost 3 bases and J lost 4, with 19 bases in between. This CDR3 is built from 17 residues. Per germline, CDR1 MGHRA and CDR2 YSYEKL.

About this clone itself: Other DNA sequences in this specimen translate into the identical CDR3. This chain links TRBV5-4 with TRBJ1-3; D might be TRBD1 (5 bases). Trimming removed 1 base at V and 4 bases at J, with 9 bases between. The CDR3 runs 14 residues. In germline, CDR1 is SGHNT, CDR2 YYREEE (reference sequence). The CDR3 nucleotides are TGTGCCAGCAGCTTGCAGGGCGCCGGAAACACCATATATTTT. This gives the protein CASSLQGAGNTIYF.

This clone has a handful of counts. The chain links TRBV11-2 to TRBJ1-5; D is unresolved. This CDR3 comprises 13 residues. Deletions cut 0 bases from V and 3 bases from J, with 3 bases between. CDR1 is SGHAT and CDR2 is FQNNGV in the germline V gene. The CDR3 spells CASSLEFNQPQHF. The CDR3 DNA follows: TGTGCCAGCAGCTTAGAATTCAATCAGCCCCAGCATTTT.

Note on this clone: The same CDR3 arises from other DNA sequences in this sample as well. The V call is TRBV2, the J call TRBJ2-2, with D possibly TRBD2 on 6 matching bases. CDR3 length equals 14 residues. From germline, CDR1 is SNHLY and CDR2 FYNNEI. V was cut by 6 bases and J by 0 bases, with 8 bases left in between. The CDR3 sequence is CASRAGPNTGELFF. The CDR3 nucleotides read TGTGCCAGCAGGGCGGGACCGAACACCGGGGAGCTGTTTTTT.

The chain is built from TRBV7-9 and TRBJ1-4; 7 bases are shared with TRBD1. In germline, CDR1 is SEHNR, CDR2 FQNEAQ (reference sequence). This CDR3 has 17 residues. The V gene end was trimmed by 4 bases and the J gene end by 2 bases; junction bases not matched to a gene: 10. In nucleotides, the CDR3 is TGTGCCAGCAGCTCCTTACTTACAGGGGCCACTAATGAAAAACTGTTTTTT. Protein: CASSSLLTGATNEKLFF.

The J gene is TRBJ2-5, the V gene TRBV11-1, with 11 nucleotides matching TRBD2. This CDR3 comprises 16 residues. V dropped 5 bases and J dropped 2; count of bases not matched to a gene: 7. CDR1 and CDR2 from the germline V gene are SGHAT and FQDESV (reference sequence). CDR3 in DNA: TGTGCCAGCAGCCCCCGACTAGCGGGGCAACAAGAGACCCAGTACTTC. Its translation: CASSPRLAGQQETQYF.

The chain links TRBV7-2 to TRBJ2-3; TRBD2 matches at 8 bases. V shed 0 bases, J shed 11 bases, and the junction held 13 bases outside the gene matches. Germline CDR1 is SGHTA and CDR2 is FQGNSA. The CDR3 contains 16 residues. This chain's CDR3 is CASSLAGTGGALRQYF. Here the CDR3 DNA reads TGTGCCAGCAGCTTAGCGGGGACGGGAGGGGCCCTGCGGCAGTATTTT.

The chain combines TRBV6-1 with TRBJ1-1; 7 bases fit TRBD1. This CDR3 is built from 16 residues. The trim removed 4 bases at V and 5 bases at J, leaving 13 bases unmatched. CDR1 is MNHNS and CDR2 is SASEGT in the germline V gene. The CDR3 spells CASSAPGKGAGTEAFF. The CDR3 DNA reads TGTGCCAGCAGTGCCCCGGGGAAGGGGGCGGGAACTGAAGCTTTCTTT.

For this clone: Different DNA sequences within this sample yield the same CDR3. The V call is TRBV7-3, the J call TRBJ1-1; no reliable D call. The ends were cut back, 0 bases at V and 0 bases at J, with 2 bases in the middle. The CDR3 has 13 amino acids. Germline V CDR1 and CDR2: SGHTA, FQGTGA. CDR3 loop: CASSLTVNTEAFF. Here the CDR3 DNA reads TGTGCCAGCAGCTTAACAGTGAACACTGAAGCTTTCTTT.

The rearrangement uses TRBV3-1 (or the pseudogene TRBV3-2) and TRBJ1-4; 7 bases line up with TRBD1. The length of the CDR3 is 13 residues. Per germline, CDR1 LGHDT and CDR2 YNNKEL (reference sequence). The J segment lost 7 bases and the V segment lost 4 bases, leaving 3 bases of the junction unmatched. CDR3: CASSLRTGEKLFF. CDR3 sequence (DNA): TGTGCCAGCAGCCTCCGGACAGGTGAAAAACTGTTTTTT.

This sequence joins TRBV5-1 and TRBJ1-2; tentative D call: TRBD1 (5 bases). CDR3 length: 15 amino acids. Germline-derived CDR1 and CDR2 are SGHRS and YFSETQ. Deletions cut 7 bases from V and 0 bases from J, with 16 bases between. The CDR3 spells CASVGTWGSNYGYTF. The CDR3 nucleotides are TGCGCCAGCGTGGGGACGTGGGGTTCTAACTATGGCTACACCTTC. Using reference TRBV5-1 and TRBJ1-2 for the parts outside the CDR3, the full variable domain is KAGVTQTPRYLIKTRGQQVTLSCSPISGHRSVSWYQQTPGQGLQFLFEYFSETQRNKGNFPGRFSGRQFSNSRSEMNVSTLELGDSALYLCASVGTWGSNYGYTFGSGTRLTVV.

V is TRBV19 and J is TRBJ2-3; D ambiguous. Germline V gives CDR1 LNHDA, CDR2 SQIVND (reference sequence). V shed 0 bases and J shed 0 bases, with 10 bases lying between them. The CDR3 covers 16 residues. CDR3 bases: TGTGCCAGTAGTATAGAAGCTCCCTCTAGCACAGATACGCAGTATTTT. Translation: CASSIEAPSSTDTQYF.

The genes are TRBV28 and TRBJ1-5; 7 bases align to TRBD1. CDR3 length: 15 residues. The germline V gene has CDR1 MDHEN and CDR2 SYDVKM. J was trimmed by 3 bases and V by 5 bases; bases with no gene match: 7. In DNA, the CDR3 is TGTGCCAGCAGTCTCCCAGGGGGGAACAATCAGCCCCAGCATTTT. Protein: CASSLPGGNNQPQHF.

The CDR3 reads CSVETVEAFF. DNA of the CDR3: TGCAGCGTTGAGACAGTTGAAGCTTTCTTT. The chain recombines TRBV29-1 with TRBJ1-1, with a weak D call TRBD1 (5 bases). The CDR3 length is 10 residues. CDR1 and CDR2 (germline): SQVTM, ANQGSEA. V lost 3 bases to trimming and J lost 7 bases, with 6 bases between them. The full variable domain, completed using reference TRBV29-1 and TRBJ1-1, is SAVISQKPSRDICQRGTSLTIQCQVDSQVTMMFWYRQQPGQSLTLIATANQGSEATYESGFVIDKFPISRPNLTFSTLTVSNMSPEDSSIYLCSVETVEAFFGQGTRLTVV.

This clone was detected a few times. The genes are TRBV7-7 and TRBJ2-3, with 13 positions matching TRBD2. This CDR3 is built from 16 residues. The V segment lost 1 base and the J segment 6 bases; nucleotides outside the gene matches: 4. CDR1 and CDR2 from the germline V gene are SSHAT and FNYEAQ (reference sequence). The CDR3 protein is CASSLGTSGRRDTQYF. The CDR3 DNA sequence: TGTGCCAGCAGCTTAGGGACTAGCGGGAGAAGGGATACGCAGTATTTT.

The chain employs TRBV12-3 or TRBV12-4 and TRBJ2-7; D possibly corresponds to TRBD1 (5 bases). This CDR3 has 12 residues. V was trimmed by 2 bases and J by 3 bases, leaving 5 bases between them. The CDR3: CASSLRGYEQYF. In DNA, the CDR3 is TGTGCCAGCAGTTTAAGGGGCTACGAGCAGTACTTC.